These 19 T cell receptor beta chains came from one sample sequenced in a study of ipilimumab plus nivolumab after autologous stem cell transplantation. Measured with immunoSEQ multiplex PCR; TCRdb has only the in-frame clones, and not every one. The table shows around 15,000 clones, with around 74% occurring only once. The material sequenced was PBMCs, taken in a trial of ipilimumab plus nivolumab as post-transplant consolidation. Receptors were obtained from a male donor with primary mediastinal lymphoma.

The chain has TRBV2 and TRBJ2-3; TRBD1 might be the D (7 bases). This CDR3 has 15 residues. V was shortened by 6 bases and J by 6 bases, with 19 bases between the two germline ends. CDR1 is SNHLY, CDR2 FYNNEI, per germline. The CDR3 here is CASRRRDSAGDTQYF. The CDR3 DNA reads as TGTGCCAGCAGGCGACGGGACAGCGCGGGGGATACGCAGTATTTT. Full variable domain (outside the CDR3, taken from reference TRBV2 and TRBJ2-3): EPEVTQTPSHQVTQMGQEVILRCVPISNHLYFYWYRQILGQKVEFLVSFYNNEISEKSEIFDDQFSVERPDGSNFTLKIRSTKLEDSAMYFCASRRRDSAGDTQYFGPGTRLTVL.

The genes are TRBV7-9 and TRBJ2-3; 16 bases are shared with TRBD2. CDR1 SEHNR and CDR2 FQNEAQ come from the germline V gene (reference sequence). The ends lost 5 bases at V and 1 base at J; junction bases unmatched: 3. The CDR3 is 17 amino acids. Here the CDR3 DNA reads TGTGCCAGCAGCCCCGGGACTAGCGGGGGGGGCACAGATACGCAGTATTTT. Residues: CASSPGTSGGGTDTQYF.

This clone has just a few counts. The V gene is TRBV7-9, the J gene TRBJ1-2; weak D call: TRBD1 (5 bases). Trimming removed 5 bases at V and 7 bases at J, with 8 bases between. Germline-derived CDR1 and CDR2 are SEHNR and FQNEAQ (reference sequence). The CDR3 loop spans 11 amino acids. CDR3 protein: CASSRDGGYTF. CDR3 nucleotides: TGTGCCAGCAGCCGGGACGGTGGCTACACCTTC. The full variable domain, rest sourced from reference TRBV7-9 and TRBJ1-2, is DTGVSQNPRHKITKRGQNVTFRCDPISEHNRLYWYRQTLGQGPEFLTYFQNEAQLEKSRLLSDRFSAERPKGSFSTLEIQRTEQGDSAMYLCASSRDGGYTFGSGTRLTVV.

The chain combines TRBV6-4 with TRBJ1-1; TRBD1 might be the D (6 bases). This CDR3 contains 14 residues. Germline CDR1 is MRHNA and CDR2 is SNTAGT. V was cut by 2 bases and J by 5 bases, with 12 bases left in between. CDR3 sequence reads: CASSDTNRATEAFF. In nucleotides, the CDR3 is TGTGCCAGCAGTGACACAAACAGGGCAACTGAAGCTTTCTTT.

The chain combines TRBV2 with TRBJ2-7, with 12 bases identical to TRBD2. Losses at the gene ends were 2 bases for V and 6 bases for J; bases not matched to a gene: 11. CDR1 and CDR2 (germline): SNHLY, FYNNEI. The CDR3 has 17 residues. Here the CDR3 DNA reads TGTGCCAGCAGTGAACTAGCGGGAGGGCCATCGAGATCCGAGCAGTACTTC. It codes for CASSELAGGPSRSEQYF.

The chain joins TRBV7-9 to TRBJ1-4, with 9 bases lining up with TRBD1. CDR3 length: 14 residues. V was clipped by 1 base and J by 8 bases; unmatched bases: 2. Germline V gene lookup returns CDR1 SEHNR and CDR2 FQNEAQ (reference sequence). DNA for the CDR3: TGTGCCAGCAGCTTAGGACAGGGGGAAGAAAAACTGTTTTTT. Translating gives CASSLGQGEEKLFF.

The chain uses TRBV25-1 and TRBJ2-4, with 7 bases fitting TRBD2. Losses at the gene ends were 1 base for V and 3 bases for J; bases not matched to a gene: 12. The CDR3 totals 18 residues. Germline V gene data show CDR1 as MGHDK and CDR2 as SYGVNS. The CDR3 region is CASSEFPSGLGGKNIQYF. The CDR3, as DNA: TGTGCCAGCAGTGAATTCCCTAGCGGTCTTGGGGGCAAAAACATTCAGTACTTC.

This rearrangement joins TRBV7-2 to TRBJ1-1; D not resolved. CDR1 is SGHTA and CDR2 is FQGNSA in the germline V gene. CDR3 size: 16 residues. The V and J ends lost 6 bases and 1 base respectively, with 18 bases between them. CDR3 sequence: CASRTSRLGRNTEAFF. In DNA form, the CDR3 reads TGTGCCAGCAGAACCTCCCGTCTGGGAAGGAACACTGAAGCTTTCTTT.

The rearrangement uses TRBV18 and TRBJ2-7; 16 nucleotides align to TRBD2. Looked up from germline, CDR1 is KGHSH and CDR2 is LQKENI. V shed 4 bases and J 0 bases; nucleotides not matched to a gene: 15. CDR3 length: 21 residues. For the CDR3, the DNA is TGTGCCAGCTCACTCGGGGAGTCCGGGACTAGCGGGGGGGCGTACTCCTACGAGCAGTACTTC. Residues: CASSLGESGTSGGAYSYEQYF.

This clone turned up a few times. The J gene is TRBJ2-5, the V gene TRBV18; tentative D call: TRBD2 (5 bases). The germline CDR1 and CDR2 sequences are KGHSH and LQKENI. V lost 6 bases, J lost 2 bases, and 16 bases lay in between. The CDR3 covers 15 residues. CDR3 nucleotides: TGTGCCAGCTCTAAAGGTTTCCGGGAACAAGAGACCCAGTACTTC. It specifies CASSKGFREQETQYF.

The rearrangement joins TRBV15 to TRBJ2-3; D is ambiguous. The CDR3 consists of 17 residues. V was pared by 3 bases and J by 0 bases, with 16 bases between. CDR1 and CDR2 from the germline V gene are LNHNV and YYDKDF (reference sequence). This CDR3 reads CATSSNLPPLSTDTQYF. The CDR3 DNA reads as TGTGCCACCAGCAGTAATCTACCACCGCTTAGCACAGATACGCAGTATTTT.

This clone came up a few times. The CDR3 is CASSYGPQGWTEAFF. In DNA form, the CDR3 reads TGTGCCAGCAGTTACGGACCTCAGGGGTGGACTGAAGCTTTCTTT. The gene calls are TRBV6-5 and TRBJ1-1, with a weak D call TRBD1 (6 bases). The CDR3 runs 15 residues. Looked up from germline, CDR1 is MNHEY and CDR2 is SVGAGI. The V end was cut by 2 bases, the J end by 5 bases, with 15 bases between.

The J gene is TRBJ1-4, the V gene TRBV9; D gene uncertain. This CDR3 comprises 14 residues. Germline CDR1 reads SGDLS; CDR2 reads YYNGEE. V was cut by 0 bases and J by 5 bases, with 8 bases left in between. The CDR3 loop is CASSVDGPNEKLFF. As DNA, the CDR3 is TGTGCCAGCAGCGTAGACGGGCCGAATGAAAAACTGTTTTTT.

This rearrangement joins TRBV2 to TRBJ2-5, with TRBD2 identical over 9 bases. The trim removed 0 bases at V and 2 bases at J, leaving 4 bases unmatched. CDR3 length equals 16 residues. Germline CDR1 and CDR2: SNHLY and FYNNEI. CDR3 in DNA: TGTGCCAGCAGTGAAGCGCTGGCGGGAGGGCAAGAGACCCAGTACTTC. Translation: CASSEALAGGQETQYF.

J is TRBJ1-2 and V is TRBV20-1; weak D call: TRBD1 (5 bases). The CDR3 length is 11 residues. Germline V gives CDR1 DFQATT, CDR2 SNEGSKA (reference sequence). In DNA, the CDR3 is TGCATCTCGGTTGACCGGGGGGGCTACACCTTC. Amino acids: CISVDRGGYTF.

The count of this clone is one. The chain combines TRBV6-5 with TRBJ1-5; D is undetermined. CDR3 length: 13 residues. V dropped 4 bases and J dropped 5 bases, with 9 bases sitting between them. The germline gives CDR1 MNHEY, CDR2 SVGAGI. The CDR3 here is CASSLFRDQPQHF. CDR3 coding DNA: TGTGCCAGCAGTTTGTTCCGCGATCAGCCCCAGCATTTT.

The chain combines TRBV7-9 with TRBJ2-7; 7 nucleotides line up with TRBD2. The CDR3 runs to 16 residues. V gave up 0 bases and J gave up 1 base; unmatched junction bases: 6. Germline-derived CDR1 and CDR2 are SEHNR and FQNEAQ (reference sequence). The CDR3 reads CASSLAPSGISYEQYF. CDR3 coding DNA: TGTGCCAGCAGCTTAGCCCCTAGCGGAATTTCCTACGAGCAGTACTTC.

The CDR3 sequence is CASRTGLAGAANEQFF. The DNA for the CDR3 is TGTGCCAGCAGGACGGGGCTAGCGGGGGCGGCGAATGAGCAGTTCTTC. The chain combines TRBV7-8 with TRBJ2-1, with 10 bases identical to TRBD2. Per germline, CDR1 SGHVS and CDR2 FQNEAQ. The CDR3 covers 16 residues. The J segment lost 7 bases and the V segment lost 6 bases, leaving 12 bases of the junction unmatched.

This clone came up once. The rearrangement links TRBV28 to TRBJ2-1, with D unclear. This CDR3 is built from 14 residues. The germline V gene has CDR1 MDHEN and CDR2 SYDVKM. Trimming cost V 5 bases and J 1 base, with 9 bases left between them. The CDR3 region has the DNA TGTGCCAGCAGTGATGGTAGATCCTACAATGAGCAGTTCTTC. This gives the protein CASSDGRSYNEQFF.